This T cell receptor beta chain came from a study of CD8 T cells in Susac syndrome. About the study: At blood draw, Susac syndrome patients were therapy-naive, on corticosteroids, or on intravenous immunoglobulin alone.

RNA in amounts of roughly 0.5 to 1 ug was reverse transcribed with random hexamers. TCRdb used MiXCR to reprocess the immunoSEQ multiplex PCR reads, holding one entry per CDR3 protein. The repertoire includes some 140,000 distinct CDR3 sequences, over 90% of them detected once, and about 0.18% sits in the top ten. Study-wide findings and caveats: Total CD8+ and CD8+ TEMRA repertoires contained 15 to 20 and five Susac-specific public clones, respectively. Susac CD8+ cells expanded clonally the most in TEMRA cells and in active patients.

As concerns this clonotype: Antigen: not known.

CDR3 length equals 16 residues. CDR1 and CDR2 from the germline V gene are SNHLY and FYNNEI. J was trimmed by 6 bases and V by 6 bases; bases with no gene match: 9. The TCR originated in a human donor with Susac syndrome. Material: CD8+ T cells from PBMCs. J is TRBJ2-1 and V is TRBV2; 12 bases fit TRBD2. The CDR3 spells CASRSTSGRTLNEQFF. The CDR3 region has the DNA TGTGCCAGCAGGAGCACTAGCGGGAGGACCCTCAATGAGCAGTTCTTC.